What follows are 25 T cell receptor beta chains derived from one specimen sequenced in a study of blood T cell repertoires in COVID-19. Libraries were prepared by immunoSEQ multiplex PCR; TCRdb keeps only in-frame clonotypes and omits some of them. The sample lists over 200,000 clones; around 88% were seen once. The sequenced material came from peripheral blood. All receptors derive from a man younger than 35 with active or convalescent COVID-19.

In its sample, this clone was seen once. This sequence joins TRBV6-1 and TRBJ2-7; a possible D gene is TRBD1 (5 bases). This CDR3 region has 13 residues. Between the trimmed V and J ends, which lost 1 base and 7 bases, there was a span of 11 bases. CDR1 MNHNS and CDR2 SASEGT come from the germline V gene. The CDR3 sequence: CASSEGTQGEQYF. In DNA, the CDR3 is TGTGCCAGCAGTGAAGGGACACAAGGAGAGCAGTACTTC.

This clone has only a few counts. In nucleotides, the CDR3 is TGTGCCAGCAGTTTAATGTTTGACAGGGAGACTGAAGCTTTCTTT. As protein: CASSLMFDRETEAFF. This chain connects TRBV28 to TRBJ1-1, with 7 bases matching TRBD1. Germline lookup yields CDR1 MDHEN and CDR2 SYDVKM. The CDR3 length is 15 residues. V gave up 2 bases and J gave up 5 bases; unmatched junction bases: 8.

The chain couples TRBV7-2 to TRBJ1-5; 7 nucleotides line up with TRBD1. The germline gives CDR1 SGHTA, CDR2 FQGNSA. J gave up 2 bases and V 5 bases, and 6 bases lay outside the gene matches. The CDR3 covers 15 residues. The CDR3 sequence is CASSQKGAGNQPQHF. CDR3 nucleotides: TGTGCCAGCAGCCAGAAGGGGGCGGGCAATCAGCCCCAGCATTTT.

This chain links TRBV2 with TRBJ1-1; D possibly corresponds to TRBD1 (6 bases). From germline, CDR1 is SNHLY and CDR2 FYNNEI. Trimming cost V 6 bases and J 1 base, with 18 bases left between them. This CDR3 region has 16 residues. The DNA for the CDR3 is TGTGCCAGCAGGGGGACACTCACCCTTCCGAACACTGAAGCTTTCTTT. It yields the protein CASRGTLTLPNTEAFF.

This chain's CDR3 is CASSQFEDRYGYTF. Here the CDR3 DNA reads TGTGCCAGCAGCCAATTTGAGGATCGTTACGGCTACACCTTC. This chain joins TRBV3-1 (or the pseudogene TRBV3-2) and TRBJ1-2, with D uncertain. From germline, CDR1 is LGHDT and CDR2 YNNKEL (reference sequence). Trimming pared 2 bases from V and 8 bases from J, leaving 15 bases between. The CDR3 extends over 14 amino acids.

This clone was seen more than once but under ten times. The chain joins TRBV6-5 to TRBJ2-7, with 11 positions matching TRBD1. The CDR3 is 16 amino acids. J lost 5 bases, V lost 4 bases, and 10 bases had no gene match. From germline, CDR1 is MNHEY and CDR2 SVGAGI. The CDR3 region is CASSSAPGQGVDEQYF. As DNA, the CDR3 is TGTGCCAGCAGTTCAGCTCCGGGACAGGGGGTCGACGAGCAGTACTTC.

The count of this clone is one. The V gene is TRBV11-2, the J gene TRBJ2-5; 9 bases line up with TRBD1. Germline lookup yields CDR1 SGHAT and CDR2 FQNNGV. This CDR3 contains 16 residues. The trim removed 1 base at V and 5 bases at J, leaving 8 bases unmatched. This CDR3 reads CASSLGDRGYGETQYF. The CDR3 DNA reads TGTGCCAGCAGCTTAGGCGACAGGGGGTACGGGGAGACCCAGTACTTC. The full variable domain, rest sourced from reference TRBV11-2 and TRBJ2-5, is EAGVAQSPRYKIIEKRQSVAFWCNPISGHATLYWYQQILGQGPKLLIQFQNNGVVDDSQLPKDRFSAERLKGVDSTLKIQPAKLEDSAVYLCASSLGDRGYGETQYFGPGTRLLVL.

The chain carries TRBV5-1 and TRBJ2-3; maybe TRBD2 (7 bases). The germline CDR1 and CDR2 sequences are SGHRS and YFSETQ. V lost 5 bases, J lost 0 bases, and 22 bases lay in between. The length of the CDR3 is 18 residues. In DNA form, the CDR3 reads TGCGCCAGCAGACGCGGGGGCCCCGCCGTCTATAGCACAGATACGCAGTATTTT. The encoded protein is CASRRGGPAVYSTDTQYF.

This clone counts as medium-sized (0.01 to 0.1%). The chain couples TRBV4-2 to TRBJ2-7; TRBD2 might be the D (7 bases). CDR1 and CDR2 (germline): LGHNA, YNFKEQ. The ends were cut back, 3 bases at V and 2 bases at J, with 17 bases in the middle. This CDR3 comprises 16 residues. The CDR3 DNA follows: TGTGCCAGCAGCCAGGAAGGGGGGGAGGGGACCTACGAGCAGTACTTC. Its protein is CASSQEGGEGTYEQYF.

This clone showed up just once. The rearrangement uses TRBV27 and TRBJ2-5; D remains unclear. Trimming pared 7 bases from V and 2 bases from J, leaving 11 bases between. The CDR3 contains 13 residues. In germline, CDR1 is MNHEY, CDR2 SMNVEV (reference sequence). The CDR3 DNA reads as TGTGCCAGCAAGACACCTTTTCAAGAGACCCAGTACTTC. Its protein product is CASKTPFQETQYF.

The CDR3 here is CASSSPGLAVSEQYF. In DNA, the CDR3 is TGTGCCAGCAGCTCCCCGGGACTAGCGGTCTCGGAGCAGTACTTC. The chain is built from TRBV6-6 and TRBJ2-7, with TRBD2 matching over 11 bases. Trimming removed 6 bases from V and 7 bases from J; junction bases left unmatched: 11. Germline CDR1 and CDR2: MNHNY and SVGAGI (reference sequence). The CDR3 totals 15 residues.

The DNA for the CDR3 is TGCGCCAGCAGCCCTCGGACAGGGTGGACCGGGGAGCTGTTTTTT. It is translated as CASSPRTGWTGELFF. The J gene is TRBJ2-2, the V gene TRBV5-1; 8 positions match TRBD1. Germline trimming cut 4 bases from V and 5 bases from J; bases unmatched to any gene: 7. Germline V gene data show CDR1 as SGHRS and CDR2 as YFSETQ. The CDR3 loop spans 15 amino acids.

The chain carries TRBV14 and TRBJ1-1; D call uncertain. The CDR3 covers 13 residues. Trimming pared 1 base from V and 4 bases from J, leaving 7 bases between. Germline-derived CDR1 and CDR2 are SGHDN and FVKESK. The CDR3 protein is CASSQGRGTEAFF. The CDR3 nucleotides read TGTGCCAGCAGCCAAGGACGGGGCACTGAAGCTTTCTTT. Full variable domain (rest looked up from reference TRBV14 and TRBJ1-1): EAGVTQFPSHSVIEKGQTVTLRCDPISGHDNLYWYRRVMGKEIKFLLHFVKESKQDESGMPNNRFLAERTGGTYSTLKVQPAELEDSGVYFCASSQGRGTEAFFGQGTRLTVV.

The chain is built from TRBV7-9 and TRBJ2-1; a weak D match, TRBD1 (6 bases). The V gene's germline CDR1 is SEHNR and CDR2 FQNEAQ (reference sequence). Trimming removed 4 bases at V and 3 bases at J, with 19 bases between. The CDR3 has 17 amino acids. In DNA, the CDR3 is TGTGCCAGCAGCTCGACAAATCGGGACACCCTCTACAATGAGCAGTTCTTC. Protein: CASSSTNRDTLYNEQFF.

The chain uses TRBV6-1 and TRBJ2-1; no firm D call. The CDR3 runs 15 residues. Germline loops: CDR1 MNHNS, CDR2 SASEGT. Trimming took off 1 base at V and 0 bases at J, with 7 bases between the two ends. CDR3 DNA: TGTGCCAGCAGTGAAGAACCGAGCTCCTACAATGAGCAGTTCTTC. This encodes CASSEEPSSYNEQFF.

V and J are TRBV9 and TRBJ2-7; TRBD2 matches at 11 bases. CDR3 length: 15 amino acids. Germline V gene data show CDR1 as SGDLS and CDR2 as YYNGEE. With 3 bases clipped from V and 2 bases from J, the junction kept 4 bases outside the gene matches. This CDR3 is CASSGGTSGTYEQYF. The CDR3 DNA reads as TGTGCCAGCAGCGGAGGGACTAGCGGAACCTACGAGCAGTACTTC.

This clone showed up just a few times. V usage is TRBV28 and J usage is TRBJ1-2; possibly TRBD1 for D (6 bases). There are 12 residues in the CDR3. V dropped 4 bases and J dropped 8 bases, with 11 bases sitting between them. Germline V gene sequence: CDR1 MDHEN, CDR2 SYDVKM. The CDR3 DNA sequence: TGTGCCAGCAGTTCCACAGGGTTCGGCTACACCTTC. Its translation is CASSSTGFGYTF.

The V call is TRBV3-1 (or the pseudogene TRBV3-2), the J call TRBJ2-5; 8 nucleotides agree with TRBD2. The germline CDR1 and CDR2 sequences are LGHDT and YNNKEL (reference sequence). Unmatched junction bases numbered 11, after V lost 0 bases and J lost 5 bases. The CDR3 consists of 17 residues. The CDR3 protein is CASSQDLPGGLGETQYF. The DNA of the CDR3 is TGTGCCAGCAGCCAAGATCTCCCGGGAGGGCTGGGCGAGACCCAGTACTTC.

This clone was detected only once. The chain employs TRBV28 and TRBJ2-5; D is possibly TRBD2 (5 bases). The V gene lost 10 bases and the J gene lost 5 bases, with 8 bases spanning the gap. The CDR3 has 10 amino acids. The germline V gene encodes CDR1 MDHEN and CDR2 SYDVKM. CDR3 sequence: CAISGETQYF. Written as DNA, the CDR3 is TGTGCCATCTCGGGGGAGACCCAGTACTTC.

Of note for this clone: The sample has other DNA sequences that encode this CDR3 too. The J gene is TRBJ2-5, the V gene TRBV5-1; 9 positions match TRBD1. Germline CDR1 SGHRS, CDR2 YFSETQ. The CDR3 has 14 residues. The trim removed 2 bases at V and 2 bases at J, leaving 1 base unmatched. The CDR3 DNA sequence: TGCGCCAGCAGCTTACAGGGGGCACAAGAGACCCAGTACTTC. Its translation: CASSLQGAQETQYF.

V and J are TRBV7-9 and TRBJ2-1; 10 bases match TRBD2. V trimming: 5 bases; J trimming: 8 bases; junction bases outside the gene matches: 9. Germline V gene data show CDR1 as SEHNR and CDR2 as FQNEAQ (reference sequence). The CDR3 contains 15 residues. The CDR3 protein is CASSPSSLAGDEQFF. CDR3 DNA sequence: TGTGCCAGCAGCCCATCCAGTCTAGCGGGAGATGAGCAGTTCTTC.

The V gene is TRBV19, the J gene TRBJ1-2; no definite D call. V gave up 2 bases and J gave up 8 bases, with 15 bases separating them. The CDR3 covers 14 residues. The germline CDR1 and CDR2 sequences are LNHDA and SQIVND (reference sequence). The CDR3 region is CASSISALLSGYTF. Here the CDR3 DNA reads TGTGCCAGTAGTATATCTGCACTACTATCGGGCTACACCTTC.

The rearrangement links TRBV7-3 to TRBJ2-1, with D perhaps matching TRBD2 (5 bases). CDR1 is SGHTA, CDR2 FQGTGA, per germline. This CDR3 spans 15 amino acids. The V end was cut by 5 bases, the J end by 1 base, with 12 bases between. The CDR3 here is CASSAGLGSYNEQFF. The CDR3 bases are TGTGCCAGCAGCGCAGGACTGGGGTCCTACAATGAGCAGTTCTTC.

The V call is TRBV6-2 or TRBV6-3, the J call TRBJ2-7; TRBD2 is a possible D gene (6 bases). V was shortened by 7 bases and J by 3 bases, with 13 bases between the two germline ends. The germline V gene encodes CDR1 MNHEY and CDR2 SVGEGT. The CDR3 spans 13 residues. In nucleotides, the CDR3 is TGTGCCAGCACCCCCGGGACTTACTACGAGCAGTACTTC. This gives the protein CASTPGTYYEQYF.

The rearrangement uses TRBV10-1 and TRBJ2-5, with 9 bases lining up with TRBD2. This CDR3 has 20 residues. The trim removed 6 bases at V and 0 bases at J, leaving 20 bases unmatched. Germline values: CDR1 WNHNN, CDR2 SYGVQD (reference sequence). The CDR3 DNA sequence: TGCGCCAGCAGGCTTAGGAATGGAGCGGGAGGAAAACGTTACCAAGAGACCCAGTACTTC. Translating gives CASRLRNGAGGKRYQETQYF.